This T cell receptor (beta chain) came from a study of post-analysis software for immune sequencing data. The overall study: In terms of disease course, relapsing-remitting, secondary progressive and progressive-relapsing multiple sclerosis were included.

Study-wide results and caveats: Patients with multiple sclerosis recorded significantly lower normalized Chao1 diversity than controls, the study found. A few TRBV segments (TRBV5-6, TRBV5-1 and TRBV20-1 among them) occurred more frequently in patients than in controls. By F measure, strong co-clustering occurred among samples prepared in the same batch.

For this clonotype: The target antigen is unknown.

Included in the TCR beta cDNA libraries were unique molecular identifiers. Starting from about 0.94 to 9.7 million T cells, the study yielded about 500,000 cDNA molecules. A single record per CDR3 protein comes from TCRdb applying MiXCR to the PCR reads. The sample yields hundreds of thousands of distinct CDR3 sequences, approximately 59% seen once. Deletions cut 2 bases from V and 10 bases from J, with 12 bases between. The length of the CDR3 is 13 residues. Germline CDR1 reads SNHLY; CDR2 reads FYNNEI. Sequencing was carried out using blood. The gene calls are TRBV2 and TRBJ1-5, with D hard to call. The origin of this receptor is a girl between 2 and 10 years old with multiple sclerosis. The CDR3 protein is CASSELDIRPQHF. CDR3 bases: TGTGCCAGCAGTGAATTGGATATAAGACCCCAGCATTTT.